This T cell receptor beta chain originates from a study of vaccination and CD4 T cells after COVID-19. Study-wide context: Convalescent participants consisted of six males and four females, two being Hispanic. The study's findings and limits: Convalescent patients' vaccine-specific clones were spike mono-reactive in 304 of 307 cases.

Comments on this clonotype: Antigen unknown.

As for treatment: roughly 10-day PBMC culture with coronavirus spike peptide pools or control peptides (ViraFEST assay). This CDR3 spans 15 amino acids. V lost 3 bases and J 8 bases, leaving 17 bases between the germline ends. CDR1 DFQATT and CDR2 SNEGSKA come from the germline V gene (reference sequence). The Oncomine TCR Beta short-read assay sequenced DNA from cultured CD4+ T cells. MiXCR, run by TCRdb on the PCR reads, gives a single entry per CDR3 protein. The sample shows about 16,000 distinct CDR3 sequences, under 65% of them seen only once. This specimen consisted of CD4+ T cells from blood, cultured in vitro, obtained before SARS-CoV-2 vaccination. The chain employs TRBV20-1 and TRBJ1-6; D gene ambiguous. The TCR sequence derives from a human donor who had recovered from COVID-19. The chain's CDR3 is CSARGPPVRDSPLHF. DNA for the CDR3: TGCAGTGCTAGGGGCCCCCCAGTTAGAGATTCACCCCTCCACTTT.